Below are 17 T cell receptor beta chains sequenced from a single sample in a study of cytomegalovirus exposure and HLA in healthy donors. The PCR had 60 Vbeta and 13 Jbeta primers. Only in-frame clones appear in the TCRdb table, and some are missing; sequencing was by immunoSEQ multiplex PCR. The sample comprises roughly 250,000 clones, 70% to 90% of which are singletons, and about 2% rests with the top ten. The source material was PBMCs. The source of these receptors is a woman between 40 and 55 years old in good health and CMV-seropositive.

The chain employs TRBV7-8 and TRBJ2-7, with 11 bases matching TRBD1. This CDR3 spans 15 amino acids. Losses at the gene ends were 0 bases for V and 7 bases for J; bases not matched to a gene: 5. Germline assignment: CDR1 SGHVS and CDR2 FQNEAQ. The CDR3 sequence: CASSLAGTGGTEQYF. The CDR3 region has the DNA TGTGCCAGCAGCTTAGCTGGGACAGGGGGAACTGAGCAGTACTTC.

This sequence joins TRBV5-4 and TRBJ1-1; TRBD1 matches 10 bases. J gave up 6 bases and V 3 bases, and 2 bases lay outside the gene matches. This CDR3 spans 13 amino acids. Germline V gene lookup returns CDR1 SGHNT and CDR2 YYREEE (reference sequence). CDR3 loop: CASSSDRGPEAFF. DNA for the CDR3: TGTGCCAGCAGCTCCGACAGGGGGCCTGAAGCTTTCTTT.

This clone was recorded only once. The genes are TRBV6-1 and TRBJ2-1; 10 bases line up with TRBD1. The CDR3 is 14 residues long. The junction had 3 bases not matched to a gene; V was cut back by 6 bases and J by 4 bases. Germline CDR1 is MNHNS and CDR2 is SASEGT. The CDR3 nucleotides are TGTGCCAGCAGACGGACAGGGGGGTACAATGAGCAGTTCTTC. Its protein is CASRRTGGYNEQFF.

The J gene is TRBJ1-3, the V gene TRBV7-2; the D gene is possibly TRBD1 (5 bases). The CDR3 has 17 amino acids. V was cut by 2 bases and J by 0 bases, with 14 bases left in between. From germline, CDR1 is SGHTA and CDR2 FQGNSA. CDR3 sequence (DNA): TGTGCCAGCAGCTTAAGTTGGGGGGAGCGCTCTGGAAACACCATATATTTT. Translated, it gives CASSLSWGERSGNTIYF.

V usage is TRBV7-9 and J usage is TRBJ1-2, with unresolved D. This CDR3 is built from 14 residues. Trimming shortened V by 3 bases and J by 5 bases, and 13 bases separated the two germline ends. Germline CDR1 SEHNR, CDR2 FQNEAQ (reference sequence). CDR3 in DNA: TGTGCCAGCAGCTTCCTTGGAGCAAGTTATGGCTACACCTTC. Encoded protein: CASSFLGASYGYTF.

The chain couples TRBV7-2 to TRBJ2-7, with 13 positions matching TRBD2. J was trimmed by 3 bases and V by 5 bases; bases with no gene match: 4. This CDR3 contains 15 residues. Germline V gene sequence: CDR1 SGHTA, CDR2 FQGNSA. This chain's CDR3 is CASSPGTSGNYEQYF. DNA for the CDR3: TGTGCCAGCAGCCCTGGGACTAGCGGGAACTACGAGCAGTACTTC.

The chain recombines TRBV28 with TRBJ2-1; 7 positions agree with TRBD2. V lost 3 bases, J lost 5 bases, and 7 bases stayed unmatched. This CDR3 comprises 15 residues. CDR1 and CDR2 (germline): MDHEN, SYDVKM. The CDR3 DNA sequence: TGTGCCAGCAGTTTTGGGGGACTAACCCACAATGAGCAGTTCTTC. Translating it yields CASSFGGLTHNEQFF.

The table lists this clone with a few counts. The chain couples TRBV2 to TRBJ1-6; maybe TRBD1 (6 bases). Germline V gives CDR1 SNHLY, CDR2 FYNNEI. Trimming stripped 7 bases from V and 6 bases from J, with 10 bases between. This CDR3 has 13 amino acids. The CDR3 nucleotides are TGTGCCAGCAATCTGGACAGTAATTCACCCCTCCACTTT. It encodes CASNLDSNSPLHF.

The V call is TRBV19, the J call TRBJ2-7; tentative D call: TRBD1 (5 bases). V lost 3 bases and J 2 bases, leaving 11 bases between the germline ends. CDR1 LNHDA and CDR2 SQIVND come from the germline V gene (reference sequence). The CDR3 runs to 14 residues. CDR3 amino acids: CASSMTDRAYEQYF. The CDR3 DNA reads TGTGCCAGTAGTATGACCGACAGAGCCTACGAGCAGTACTTC.

The J gene is TRBJ1-1, the V gene TRBV7-9, with D possibly being TRBD1 (5 bases). This CDR3 is built from 13 residues. Deletions cut 7 bases from V and 0 bases from J, with 9 bases between. The germline CDR1 and CDR2 sequences are SEHNR and FQNEAQ (reference sequence). The CDR3 region has the DNA TGTGCCAGCATTGCCAGGGTGAACACTGAAGCTTTCTTT. It translates to CASIARVNTEAFF.

The CDR3 loop reads CASSFGDSLRGQYF. The CDR3, as DNA: TGTGCCAGCAGCTTTGGGGACAGCCTACGAGGACAGTACTTC. The genes are TRBV11-3 and TRBJ2-7; TRBD1 agrees at 7 bases. Trimming cost V 3 bases and J 10 bases; bases outside gene matches: 12. CDR3 size: 14 residues. Germline loops: CDR1 SGHNT, CDR2 YENEEA.

The chain is built from TRBV7-8 and TRBJ1-3, with D hard to call. CDR1 and CDR2 from the germline V gene are SGHVS and FQNEAQ. The length of the CDR3 is 15 residues. V lost 4 bases, J lost 0 bases, and 10 bases lay in between. DNA of the CDR3: TGTGCCAGCAGCTCGTCCCGTTCCTCTGGAAACACCATATATTTT. This sequence encodes CASSSSRSSGNTIYF.

This chain joins TRBV27 and TRBJ1-1; TRBD1 matches 8 bases. The CDR3 is made up of 13 amino acids. From germline, CDR1 is MNHEY and CDR2 SMNVEV (reference sequence). V trimming: 3 bases; J trimming: 3 bases; junction bases outside the gene matches: 0. This chain's CDR3 is CASSFRGHTEAFF. As DNA, the CDR3 is TGTGCCAGCAGTTTCAGGGGGCACACTGAAGCTTTCTTT.

With regard to this clone: The same CDR3 is also encoded by other DNA sequences in this sample. The chain joins TRBV28 to TRBJ2-7; 8 bases are shared with TRBD1. With V trimmed by 4 bases and J by 7 bases, 9 bases remained unmatched. CDR1 is MDHEN and CDR2 is SYDVKM in the germline V gene. This CDR3 spans 14 amino acids. CDR3 sequence (DNA): TGTGCCAGCAGTTCCCCAGGACAGGGTGGGGAGCAGTACTTC. It translates to CASSSPGQGGEQYF. Based on the CDR3 plus reference TRBV28 and TRBJ2-7, the full variable domain is DVKVTQSSRYLVKRTGEKVFLECVQDMDHENMFWYRQDPGLGLRLIYFSYDVKMKEKGDIPEGYSVSREKKERFSLILESASTNQTSMYLCASSSPGQGGEQYFGPGTRLTVT.

The sample holds a few counts of this clone. The chain links TRBV5-6 to TRBJ1-6; 9 nucleotides align to TRBD1. The trim removed 6 bases at V and 9 bases at J, leaving 7 bases unmatched. This CDR3 region has 14 residues. Germline loops: CDR1 SGHDT, CDR2 YYEEEE. The CDR3 reads CASNFDRGGSPLHF. The DNA of the CDR3 is TGTGCCAGCAACTTTGACAGGGGGGGTTCACCCCTCCACTTT. Full variable domain (rest looked up from reference TRBV5-6 and TRBJ1-6): DAGVTQSPTHLIKTRGQQVTLRCSPKSGHDTVSWYQQALGQGPQFIFQYYEEEERQRGNFPDRFSGHQFPNYSSELNVNALLLGDSALYLCASNFDRGGSPLHFGNGTRLTVT.

This clone showed up just once. The gene calls are TRBV14 and TRBJ2-3; D perhaps matches TRBD2 (7 bases). Germline V CDR1 and CDR2: SGHDN, FVKESK. Trimming removed 1 base at V and 6 bases at J, with 14 bases between. This CDR3 has 15 amino acids. As DNA, the CDR3 is TGTGCCAGCAGCCAAGTTGGCGGGGGCCGGGATACGCAGTATTTT. As protein: CASSQVGGGRDTQYF.

The chain carries TRBV7-7 and TRBJ2-3; D is ambiguous. CDR1 and CDR2 (germline): SSHAT, FNYEAQ (reference sequence). V was cut by 5 bases and J by 2 bases, with 11 bases left in between. The CDR3 runs 14 residues. The CDR3 coding sequence is TGTGCCAGCAGCATCGACGGGTTCACAGATACGCAGTATTTT. Translation gives CASSIDGFTDTQYF. The entire variable domain, with the rest obtained from reference TRBV7-7 and TRBJ2-3, is as follows: GAGVSQSPRYKVTKRGQDVTLRCDPISSHATLYWYQQALGQGPEFLTYFNYEAQPDKSGLPSDRFSAERPEGSISTLTIQRTEQRDSAMYRCASSIDGFTDTQYFGPGTRLTVL.